This is a list of T cell receptor beta chains from one sample in a study of Graves' ophthalmopathy and Graves' hyperthyroidism. TCRdb reprocessed the multiplex PCR reads via MiXCR and lists one record per CDR3 protein. Of 650,000 to 900,000 distinct CDR3 sequences in the sample, approximately 40% were seen once. Material for sequencing was peripheral blood. Receptor source: an adult man with Graves' ophthalmopathy. The CDR3 runs from the conserved cysteine through the conserved F or W.

v_gene: TRBV10-2; CDR3aa: CASSLSSAGGHTEAFF
v_gene: TRBV25-1; CDR3aa: CASSQGGPGLSEQYF
v_gene: TRBV25-1; CDR3aa: CASSPKGTGTYEQYF
v_gene: TRBV29-1; CDR3aa: CSVGVSGIYEQYF
v_gene: TRBV11-2; CDR3aa: CASSSLLAGVRYEQYF
v_gene: TRBV20-1; CDR3aa: CSARMDRIYEQYF
v_gene: TRBV7-9; CDR3aa: CASSQEATAYFSGANVLTF
v_gene: TRBV29-1; CDR3aa: CSVEGGQQETQYF
v_gene: TRBV12-3/TRBV12-4; CDR3aa: CASSLHSNQPQHF
v_gene: TRBV7-9; CDR3aa: CASSLTGGGETQYF
v_gene: TRBV20-1; CDR3aa: CSARDYQGSNYGYTF
v_gene: TRBV15; CDR3aa: CATSRDRAVYGYTF
v_gene: TRBV14; CDR3aa: CASSQTRNTGELFF
v_gene: TRBV12-3/TRBV12-4; CDR3aa: CASKASPETQYF
v_gene: TRBV9; CDR3aa: CASSFDVWQNSPLHF
v_gene: TRBV5-4; CDR3aa: CASSAGRQNYGYTF
v_gene: TRBV29-1; CDR3aa: CSVVAGGPF
v_gene: TRBV29-1; CDR3aa: CSLKRSSGANVLTF
v_gene: TRBV5-5; CDR3aa: CASSLEKAQETQYF
v_gene: TRBV20-1; CDR3aa: CSASWANVLTF
v_gene: TRBV10-3; CDR3aa: CASSELRDEKLFF
v_gene: TRBV9; CDR3aa: CASSPGLVEGETQYF
v_gene: TRBV29-1; CDR3aa: CSVSSGTGVYEQYF
v_gene: TRBV29-1; CDR3aa: CSDAPGQGNSPLHF
v_gene: TRBV29-1; CDR3aa: CSVGTGGGGANVLTF
v_gene: TRBV7-8; CDR3aa: CASGPGGYSNTGELFF
v_gene: TRBV10-2; CDR3aa: CASSESRASGANVLTF
v_gene: TRBV7-9; CDR3aa: CASSTPGDFFF
v_gene: TRBV19; CDR3aa: CASSIRTGALNSPLHF
v_gene: TRBV6-4; CDR3aa: CASSEADTGSWELFF
v_gene: TRBV2; CDR3aa: CASSAGTGANSQPQHF
v_gene: TRBV19; CDR3aa: CASSILPGQTRVDGYTF
v_gene: TRBV9; CDR3aa: CASSRTGGGSPLHF
v_gene: TRBV29-1; CDR3aa: CSVLGGTGSHEQYF
v_gene: TRBV10-2; CDR3aa: CATRSLAGATDTQYF
v_gene: TRBV25-1; CDR3aa: CASSLLVRARETQYF
v_gene: TRBV10-2; CDR3aa: CASIQVLHEAFF
v_gene: TRBV27; CDR3aa: CASRNSGGETQYF
v_gene: TRBV7-9; CDR3aa: CASSLSPSGRRNTGELFF
v_gene: TRBV25-1; CDR3aa: CASRDPGTKNEKLFF
v_gene: TRBV25-1; CDR3aa: CASSSDSLDTGELFF
v_gene: TRBV7-7; CDR3aa: CASSFRTGPGELFF
v_gene: TRBV20-1; CDR3aa: CSASFTTGRGIGYTF
v_gene: TRBV11-2; CDR3aa: CASSLAWGLRASYEQYF
v_gene: TRBV29-1; CDR3aa: CSVRAGTQETQYF
v_gene: TRBV10-3; CDR3aa: CASSYSRDRGDYGYTF
v_gene: TRBV11-2; CDR3aa: CASSLLSGEGNIIYF
v_gene: TRBV4-3; CDR3aa: CASNMDYNSPLHF
v_gene: TRBV19; CDR3aa: CASSSVGGYMNTEAFF
v_gene: TRBV15; CDR3aa: CATRSGANVLTF
v_gene: TRBV25-1; CDR3aa: CASSEFGGTGVFEQYF
v_gene: TRBV7-3; CDR3aa: CASSSGTGGGSPLHF
v_gene: TRBV2; CDR3aa: CASGSLRETQYF
v_gene: TRBV7-9; CDR3aa: CASSLTGAGTEAFF
v_gene: TRBV20-1; CDR3aa: CSASGARSQPQHF
v_gene: TRBV7-8; CDR3aa: CASSQGEPEAFF
v_gene: TRBV24-1; CDR3aa: CASSYRDRGASQPQHF